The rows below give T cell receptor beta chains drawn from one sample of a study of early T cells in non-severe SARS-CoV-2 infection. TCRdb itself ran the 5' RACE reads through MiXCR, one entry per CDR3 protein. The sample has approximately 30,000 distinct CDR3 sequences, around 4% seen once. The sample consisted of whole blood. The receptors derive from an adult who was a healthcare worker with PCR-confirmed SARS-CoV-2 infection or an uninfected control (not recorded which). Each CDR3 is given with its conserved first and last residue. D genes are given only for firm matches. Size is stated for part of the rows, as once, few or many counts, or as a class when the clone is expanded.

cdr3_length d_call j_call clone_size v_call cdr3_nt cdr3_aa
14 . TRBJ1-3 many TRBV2 TGTGCCAGTAACAGGGAATCCTCTGGAAACACCATATATTTT CASNRESSGNTIYF
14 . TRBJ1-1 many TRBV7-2 TGTGCCAGCAGCTTAGAAAGAGCGAACACTGAAGCTTTCTTT CASSLERANTEAFF
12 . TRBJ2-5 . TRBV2 TGTGCCAGCAGGGACTACCAAGAGACCCAGTACTTC CASRDYQETQYF
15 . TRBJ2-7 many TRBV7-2 TGTGCCAGCAGTTCCCTAAGGGCAGCGGGTACCGAGCAGTACTTC CASSSLRAAGTEQYF
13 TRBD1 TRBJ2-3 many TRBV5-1 TGCGCCAGCAGACAGGGGGCAGGGGATACGCAGTATTTT CASRQGAGDTQYF
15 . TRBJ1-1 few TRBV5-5 TGTGCCAGCAACACTCTACAGGTATCACGGACTGAAGCTTTCTTT CASNTLQVSRTEAFF
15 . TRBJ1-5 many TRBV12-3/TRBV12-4 TGTGCCAGCAGTCCTACGGGGAAGGGCAATCAGCCCCAGCATTTT CASSPTGKGNQPQHF
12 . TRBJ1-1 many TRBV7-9 TGTGCCAGCAGTTACAGGGACACTGAAGCTTTCTTT CASSYRDTEAFF
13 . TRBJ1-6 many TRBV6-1 TGTGCCAGCACCTCCCGCAGTAATTCACCCCTCCACTTT CASTSRSNSPLHF
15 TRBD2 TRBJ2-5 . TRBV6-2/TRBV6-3 TGTGCCAGCAGTTTCCGACTAGCGGCCGGAGAGACCCAGTACTTC CASSFRLAAGETQYF
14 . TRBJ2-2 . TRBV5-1 TGCGCCAGCAGGCCCGGGGACCATCTCGGGGAGCTGTTTTTT CASRPGDHLGELFF
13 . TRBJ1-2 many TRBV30 TGTGCCTGGAGTGTAGCGGAGGGGAACGGCTACACCTTC CAWSVAEGNGYTF
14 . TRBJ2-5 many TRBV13 TGTGCCAGCAGCTCCCCAGCTGAGAGGGAGACCCAGTACTTC CASSSPAERETQYF
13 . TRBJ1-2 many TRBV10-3 TGTGCCATCAGTGTCGGCCGAAACTATGGCTACACCTTC CAISVGRNYGYTF
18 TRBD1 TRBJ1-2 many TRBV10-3 TGTGCCATCAGTGAGTCATGGACAGGGGACCCATTTAACTATGGCTACACCTTC CAISESWTGDPFNYGYTF
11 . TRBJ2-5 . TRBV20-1 TGCAGTGCGGGCGCCCCAGAGACCCAGTACTTC CSAGAPETQYF
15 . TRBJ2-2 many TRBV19 TGTGCCAGTAGTAGCGGGACATCGAACACCGGGGAGCTGTTTTTT CASSSGTSNTGELFF
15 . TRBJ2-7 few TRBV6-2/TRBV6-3 TGTGCCAGCAGCCGAAAAAGGACAGCTTCCTACGAGCAGTACTTC CASSRKRTASYEQYF
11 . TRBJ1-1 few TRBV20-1 TGCAGTGGGGTCTATAACACTGAAGCTTTCTTT CSGVYNTEAFF
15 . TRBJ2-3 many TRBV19 TGTGCCAGTAGTACCACCCCGGGACGCACAGATACGCAGTATTTT CASSTTPGRTDTQYF
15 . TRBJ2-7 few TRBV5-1 TGCGCCAGCAGCTTGGCCTCGGTACTGAAGGGCGAGCAGTACTTC CASSLASVLKGEQYF
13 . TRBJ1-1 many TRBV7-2 TGTGCCAGCCACCGACCCTCGGACGGTGAAGCTTTCTTT CASHRPSDGEAFF
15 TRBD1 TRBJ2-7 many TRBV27 TGTGCCAGCAGTTTATCGTTCGACAGGGCCTACGAGCAGTACTTC CASSLSFDRAYEQYF
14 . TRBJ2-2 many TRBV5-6 TGTGCCAGCAGCTTGGGACTTCGTTCCGGGGAGCTGTTTTTT CASSLGLRSGELFF
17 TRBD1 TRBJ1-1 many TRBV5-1 TGCGCCAGCAGCTGGAGCCGGGACAGGGGCCGCCGGACTGAAGCTTTCTTT CASSWSRDRGRRTEAFF
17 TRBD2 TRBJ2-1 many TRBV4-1 TGCGCCAGCAGCCCCAACCCTAGCGGGGGCCCCTACAATGAGCAGTTCTTC CASSPNPSGGPYNEQFF
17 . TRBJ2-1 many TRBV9 TGTGCCAGCAGCGGACGCCGGGACCTCCACCTCTACAATGAGCAGTTCTTC CASSGRRDLHLYNEQFF
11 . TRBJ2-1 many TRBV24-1 TGTGCCACCAGTGACAGGAATGAGCAGTTCTTC CATSDRNEQFF
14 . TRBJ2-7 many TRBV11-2 TGTGCCAGCAGCTTAGGGGGGGCCGCCTACGAGCAGTACTTC CASSLGGAAYEQYF
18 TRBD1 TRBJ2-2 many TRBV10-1 TGCGCCAGCAGTGCCACGTCCACCCGAACAGGGGTTGCCGGGGAGCTGTTTTTT CASSATSTRTGVAGELFF
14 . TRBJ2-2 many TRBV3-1 TGTGCCAGCAGCCCCGCCATTGGGACCGGGGAGCTGTTTTTT CASSPAIGTGELFF
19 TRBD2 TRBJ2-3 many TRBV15 TGTGCCACCAGCAGAAGAGGGACTAGCGGGAGGAGGTTTCGGGATACGCAGTATTTT CATSRRGTSGRRFRDTQYF
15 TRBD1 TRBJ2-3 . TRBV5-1 TGCGCCAGCAGCCTTGGACAGGGGGGCACAGATACGCAGTATTTT CASSLGQGGTDTQYF
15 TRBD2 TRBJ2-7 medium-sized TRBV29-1 TGCAGCGTTGAACTAGCGGGGGCAGTTCCGCCCAAGCAGTACTTC CSVELAGAVPPKQYF
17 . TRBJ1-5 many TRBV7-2 TGTGCCAGCAGCCTGGCTGGGCGGACCCAGATCAATCAGCCCCAGCATTTT CASSLAGRTQINQPQHF
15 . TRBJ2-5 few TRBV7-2 TGTGCCAGCAGCCCCCGGGGAGCGGCCCAAGAGACCCAGTACTTC CASSPRGAAQETQYF
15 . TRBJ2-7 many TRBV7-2 TGTGCCAGCAGCTTAGCGGCACAGAGCTCCTACGAGCAGTACTTC CASSLAAQSSYEQYF
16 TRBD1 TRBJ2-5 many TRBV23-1 TGCGCCAGCAGTCCGGGGACAGGGAGGTGGGGAGAGACCCAGTACTTC CASSPGTGRWGETQYF
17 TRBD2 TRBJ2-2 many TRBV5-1 TGCGCCAGCAAGTCTTACGGGACTAGCGTTGACACCGGGGAGCTGTTTTTT CASKSYGTSVDTGELFF
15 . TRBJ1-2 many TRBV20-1 TGCAGTGCTTATGGGTACCAGGCGACTAACTATGGCTACACCTTC CSAYGYQATNYGYTF
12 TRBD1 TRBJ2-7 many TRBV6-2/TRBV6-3 TGTGCCAGCAGTTGGACAGGACCCGAGCAGTACTTC CASSWTGPEQYF
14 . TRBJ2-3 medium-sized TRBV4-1 TGCGCCAGCAGCCACGGGATAACCGGTGATACGCAGTATTTT CASSHGITGDTQYF
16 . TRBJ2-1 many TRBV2 TGTGCCAGCAGTGAAGATAAACGGGCCCTGAGGAATGAGCAGTTCTTC CASSEDKRALRNEQFF
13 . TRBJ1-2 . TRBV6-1 TGTGCCACCTTGCTCGGACGGGACTATGGCTACACCTTC CATLLGRDYGYTF
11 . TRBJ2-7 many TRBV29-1 TGCAGCGTTGTGGTTAGCTACGAGCAGTACTTC CSVVVSYEQYF
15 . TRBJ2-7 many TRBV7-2 TGTGCCAGCAGCTCGGACTCTCAGGTGTCCTACGAGCAGTACTTC CASSSDSQVSYEQYF
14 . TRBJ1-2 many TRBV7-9 TGTGCCAGCAGCTTAGCGCGCAGGGGCTATGGCTACACCTTC CASSLARRGYGYTF
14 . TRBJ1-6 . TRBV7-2 TGTGCCAGCAGTCTGAGACAGGATAATTCACCCCTCCACTTT CASSLRQDNSPLHF
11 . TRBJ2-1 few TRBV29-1 TGCAGCGGGCTGCAGAGTTTTGAGCAGTTCTTC CSGLQSFEQFF
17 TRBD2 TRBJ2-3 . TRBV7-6 TGTGCCAGCAGCTTAGGTAGTCTAGCGGCCCTTTCAGATACGCAGTATTTT CASSLGSLAALSDTQYF
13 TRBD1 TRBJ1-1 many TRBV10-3 TGTGCCATCACGGCAGGGGGCTTCACTGAAGCTTTCTTT CAITAGGFTEAFF
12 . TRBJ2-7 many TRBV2 TGTGCCAGCAACCTCGGGGGCCCAGAGCAGTACTTC CASNLGGPEQYF
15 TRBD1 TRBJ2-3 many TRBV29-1 TGCAGCGTTGGGGCCGGGACAGGGGCCATTAATACGCAGTATTTT CSVGAGTGAINTQYF
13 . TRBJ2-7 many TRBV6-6 TGTGCCAGCAGTCCACTAGGGGACTACGAGCAGTACTTC CASSPLGDYEQYF
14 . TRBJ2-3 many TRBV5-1 TGCGCCAGCAGCTCGGGGGCGCGCACAGATACGCAGTATTTT CASSSGARTDTQYF
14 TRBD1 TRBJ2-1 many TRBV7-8 TGTGCCAGCAGCACCCGGGACAGGGCTTATGAGCAGTTCTTC CASSTRDRAYEQFF
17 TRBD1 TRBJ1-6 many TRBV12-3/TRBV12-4 TGTGCCAGCACCTGGACAGGGTTTAGCTCCTATAATTCACCCCTCCACTTT CASTWTGFSSYNSPLHF
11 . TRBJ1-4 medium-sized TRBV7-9 TGTGCCAGCAGCTTAAACGAAAAACTGTTTTTT CASSLNEKLFF
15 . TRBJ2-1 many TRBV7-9 TGTGCCGGCCACAAGGGAGCCGGCTCTTACAATGAGCAGTTCTTC CAGHKGAGSYNEQFF
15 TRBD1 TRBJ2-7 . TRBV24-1 TGTGCCACCAGTGATCCCGGGACAGGGGCCTACGAGCAGTACTTC CATSDPGTGAYEQYF